This T cell receptor (beta chain) was retrieved from a study of blood T cell repertoires in COVID-19. Study-level background: COVID-19 samples from acute and convalescent phases originated in the United States, Italy and Spain. The analysed material was cDNA or gDNA that came from T cells, B-cell-depleted T cells, or PBMCs.

Original handling: Estimation of nucleated cell counts relied on the amplification of reference gene primers. Sequencing used immunoSEQ multiplex PCR; TCRdb keeps in-frame clones, though not all of them. V and J calls and clone size are copied from that table; D and trimming were computed from the DNA. Of about 160,000 clones listed, 81% are singletons. V was pared by 2 bases and J by 2 bases, with 12 bases of the junction left unmatched. The CDR3 has 19 residues. Germline V gene lookup returns CDR1 KGHSH and CDR2 LQKENI. The study recruited people aged roughly 18 to 100 years across about two dozen US areas.

Sequenced material: PBMCs or T cells enriched from blood (not recorded which). The chain carries TRBV18 and TRBJ2-3; 11 positions agree with TRBD1. The source is a woman aged 40 to 50 with acute COVID-19. The CDR3 DNA sequence: TGTGCCAGCTCACCAATTGGACAGGGGGCGAAGGGATACACAGATACGCAGTATTTT. It codes for CASSPIGQGAKGYTDTQYF.